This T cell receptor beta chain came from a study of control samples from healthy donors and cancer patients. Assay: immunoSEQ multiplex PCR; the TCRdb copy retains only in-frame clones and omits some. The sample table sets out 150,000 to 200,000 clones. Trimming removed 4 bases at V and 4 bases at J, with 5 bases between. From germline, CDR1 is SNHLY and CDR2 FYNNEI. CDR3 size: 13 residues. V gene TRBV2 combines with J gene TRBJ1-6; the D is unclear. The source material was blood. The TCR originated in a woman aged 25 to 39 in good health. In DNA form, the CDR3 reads TGTGCCAGCAGTGCCGGTTATAATTCACCCCTCCACTTT. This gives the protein CASSAGYNSPLHF.